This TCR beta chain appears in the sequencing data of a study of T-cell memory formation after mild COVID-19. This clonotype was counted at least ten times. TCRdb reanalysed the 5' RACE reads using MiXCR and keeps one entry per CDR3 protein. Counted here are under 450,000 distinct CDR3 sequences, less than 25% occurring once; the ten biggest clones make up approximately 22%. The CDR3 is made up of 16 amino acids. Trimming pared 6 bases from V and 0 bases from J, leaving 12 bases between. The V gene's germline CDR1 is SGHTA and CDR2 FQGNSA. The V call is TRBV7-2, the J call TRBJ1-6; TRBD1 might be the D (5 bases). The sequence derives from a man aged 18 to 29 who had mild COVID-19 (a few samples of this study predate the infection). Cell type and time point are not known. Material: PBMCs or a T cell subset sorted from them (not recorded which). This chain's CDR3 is CASSSGPASYNSPLHF. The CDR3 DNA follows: TGTGCCAGCAGTTCGGGGCCCGCCTCCTATAATTCACCCCTCCACTTT.